This TCR beta chain was sequenced for a study of molecular identifiers for immune sequencing clone quantification. Study results and limitations: Effector cells had over 99% of their molecules in clones above 20 RNA copies, while naive cells had under 1%.

A note on this clonotype: Its antigen is currently unknown.

Naive CD8 T cells underwent sorting with the CD8+CD4-CCR7+CD45RA+ definition. The germline V gene encodes CDR1 DFQATT and CDR2 SNEGSKA (reference sequence). The CDR3 totals 17 residues. Trimming stripped 0 bases from V and 0 bases from J, with 12 bases between. TCRdb used MiXCR to reprocess the PCR reads, holding one entry per CDR3 protein. Among some 100,000 distinct CDR3 sequences listed, around 17% were seen once. The chain carries TRBV20-1 and TRBJ1-6; D call uncertain. The receptor comes from a human donor in good health. Some libraries in this study had Jurkat cell RNA spiked in. Source material: naive CD8+ T cells from blood, with Jurkat cell RNA spiked in. Stated subset: FACS-sorted CD8+CD4-CCR7+CD45RA+ naive T cells. The CDR3 sequence: CSARDLEASSYNSPLHF. The CDR3 DNA reads TGCAGTGCTAGAGATCTGGAGGCCAGCTCCTATAATTCACCCCTCCACTTT.